Reported below is one T cell receptor (beta chain). This sample is drawn from a study of blood T cell repertoires in COVID-19. Background on the study: Sites in the United States, Italy and Spain provided acute and convalescent COVID-19 samples. PBMCs, B-cell-depleted T cells, or T cells provided the cDNA or gDNA that made up the material.

This CDR3 contains 17 residues. Germline V gives CDR1 MDHEN, CDR2 SYDVKM. The ends were cut back, 8 bases at V and 0 bases at J, with 20 bases in the middle. Per the study methods: Reference gene primers were amplified, and this amplification served to estimate nucleated cell counts. Produced via immunoSEQ multiplex PCR; TCRdb's table is partial and in-frame only. Clone size and V and J calls were adopted from that table, with D and trimming inferred from the DNA. The profile shows roughly 40,000 clones, about 80% of them singletons. The TCR was taken from a human donor with acute or convalescent COVID-19. The donor label of this sample is uncertain. Sequenced input: peripheral blood. V is TRBV28 and J is TRBJ1-5, with a possible D match to TRBD1 (5 bases). The CDR3 bases are TGTGCCAGCGGCACCTACGGGGGACGGTATAGCAATCAGCCCCAGCATTTT. Protein sequence: CASGTYGGRYSNQPQHF.